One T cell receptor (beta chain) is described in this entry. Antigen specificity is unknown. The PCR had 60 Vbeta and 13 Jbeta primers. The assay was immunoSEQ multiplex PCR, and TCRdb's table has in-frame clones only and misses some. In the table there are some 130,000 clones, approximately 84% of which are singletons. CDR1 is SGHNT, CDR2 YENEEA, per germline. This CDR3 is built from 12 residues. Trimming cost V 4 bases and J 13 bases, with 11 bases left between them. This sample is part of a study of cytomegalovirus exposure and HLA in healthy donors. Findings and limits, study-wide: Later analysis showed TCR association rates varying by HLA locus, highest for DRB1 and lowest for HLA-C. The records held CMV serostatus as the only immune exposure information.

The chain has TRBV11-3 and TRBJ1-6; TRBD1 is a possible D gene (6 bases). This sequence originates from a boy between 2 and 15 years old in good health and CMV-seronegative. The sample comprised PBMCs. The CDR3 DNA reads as TGTGCCAGCAGCTCCCAGGGGAGCCCCCTCCACTTT. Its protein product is CASSSQGSPLHF.